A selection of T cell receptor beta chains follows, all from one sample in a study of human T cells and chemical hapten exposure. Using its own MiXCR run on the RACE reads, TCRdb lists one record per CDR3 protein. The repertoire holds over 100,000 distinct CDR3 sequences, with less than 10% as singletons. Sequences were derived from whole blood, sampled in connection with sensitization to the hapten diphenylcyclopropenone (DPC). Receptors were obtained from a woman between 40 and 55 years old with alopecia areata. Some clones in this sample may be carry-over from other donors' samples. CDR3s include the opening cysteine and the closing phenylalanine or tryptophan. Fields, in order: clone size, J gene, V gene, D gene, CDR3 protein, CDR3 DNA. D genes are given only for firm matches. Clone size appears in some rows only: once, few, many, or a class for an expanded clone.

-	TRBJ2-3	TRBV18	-	CASSPGSRDTQYF	TGTGCCAGCTCACCAGGGAGTAGAGATACGCAGTATTTT
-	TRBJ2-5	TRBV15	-	CATSRDRGQETQYF	TGTGCCACCAGCAGAGATCGGGGACAAGAGACCCAGTACTTC
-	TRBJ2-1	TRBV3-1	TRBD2	CASSQHGTSGGARFF	TGTGCCAGCAGCCAACATGGGACTAGCGGGGGGGCTAGGTTCTTC
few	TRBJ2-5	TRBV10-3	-	CAISESVRGFQETQYF	TGTGCCATCAGTGAGTCCGTCCGAGGTTTCCAAGAGACCCAGTACTTC
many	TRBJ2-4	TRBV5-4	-	CASSLGGPLAKNIQYF	TGTGCCAGCAGCTTGGGCGGTCCTCTAGCCAAAAACATTCAGTACTTC
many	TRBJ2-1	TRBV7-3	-	CASSLSGENEQFF	TGTGCCAGCAGCTTATCTGGGGAAAATGAGCAGTTCTTC
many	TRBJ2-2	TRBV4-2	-	CASSQGPSRGGTGELFF	TGTGCCAGCAGCCAAGGCCCCTCGAGGGGGGGGACCGGGGAGCTGTTTTTT
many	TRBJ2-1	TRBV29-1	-	CSVEDPRGGSYNEQFF	TGCAGCGTTGAAGATCCCAGGGGGGGCTCCTACAATGAGCAGTTCTTC
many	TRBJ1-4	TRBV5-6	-	CASSLGLQEFGTNEKLFF	TGTGCCAGCAGCTTGGGGCTCCAGGAATTTGGGACTAATGAAAAACTGTTTTTT
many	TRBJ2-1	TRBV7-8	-	CASSLNPTSGEQFF	TGTGCCAGCAGCTTAAACCCTACATCGGGTGAGCAGTTCTTC
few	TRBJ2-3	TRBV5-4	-	CASSNRVSTDTQYF	TGTGCCAGCAGCAACAGGGTTAGCACAGATACGCAGTATTTT
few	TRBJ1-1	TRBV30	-	CAWSPTGQDAFF	TGTGCCTGGAGCCCCACGGGGCAGGATGCTTTCTTT
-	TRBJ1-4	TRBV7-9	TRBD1	CASSATGINEKLFF	TGTGCCAGCAGCGCGACAGGGATTAATGAAAAACTGTTTTTT
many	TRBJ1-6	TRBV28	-	CASRGSVGDSPLHF	TGTGCCAGCAGGGGCAGTGTCGGGGATTCACCCCTCCACTTT
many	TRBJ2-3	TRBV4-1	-	CASSQEASTDTQYF	TGCGCCAGCAGCCAGGAAGCTAGCACAGATACGCAGTATTTT
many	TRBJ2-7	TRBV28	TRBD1	CATQGAWEQYF	TGTGCCACCCAGGGGGCGTGGGAGCAGTACTTC
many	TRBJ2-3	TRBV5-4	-	CASSSKDTQYF	TGTGCCAGCAGCTCAAAAGATACGCAGTATTTT
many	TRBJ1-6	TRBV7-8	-	CASSTTDAWALHF	TGTGCCAGCAGCACAACAGACGCCTGGGCCCTCCACTTT
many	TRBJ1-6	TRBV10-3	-	CAISESRVLNSPLHF	TGTGCCATCAGTGAGTCAAGGGTCCTAAATTCACCCCTCCACTTT
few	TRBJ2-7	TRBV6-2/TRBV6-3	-	CASRYSPAHRVDEQYF	TGTGCCAGCAGATACTCCCCCGCCCACAGGGTCGACGAGCAGTACTTC
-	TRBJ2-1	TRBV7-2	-	CASSLRDGYNEQFF	TGTGCCAGCAGCTTAAGGGACGGGTACAATGAGCAGTTCTTC
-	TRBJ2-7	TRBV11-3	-	CASSSLNGYEQYF	TGTGCCAGCAGCTCGCTGAATGGGTACGAGCAGTACTTC
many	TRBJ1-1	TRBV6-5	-	CASHRVGMNTEAFF	TGTGCCAGCCATCGGGTAGGGATGAACACTGAAGCTTTCTTT
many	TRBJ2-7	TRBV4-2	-	CASSQDQRGIFYYEQYF	TGTGCCAGCAGCCAAGATCAACGAGGCATTTTCTACTACGAGCAGTACTTC